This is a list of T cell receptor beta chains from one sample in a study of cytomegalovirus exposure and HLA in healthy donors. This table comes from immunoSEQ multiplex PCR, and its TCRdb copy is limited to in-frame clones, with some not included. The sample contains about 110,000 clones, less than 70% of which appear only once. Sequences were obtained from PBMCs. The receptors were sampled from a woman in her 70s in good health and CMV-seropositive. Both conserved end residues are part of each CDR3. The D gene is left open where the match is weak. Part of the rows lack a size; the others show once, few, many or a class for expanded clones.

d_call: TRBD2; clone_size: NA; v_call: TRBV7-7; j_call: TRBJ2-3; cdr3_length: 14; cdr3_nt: TGTGCTAGCAGCTTAGGGACTAGCGGGGGTACGCAGTATTTT; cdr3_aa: CASSLGTSGGTQYF
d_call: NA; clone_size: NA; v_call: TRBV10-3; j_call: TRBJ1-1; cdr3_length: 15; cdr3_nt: TGTGCCATCAGTACTCTAGGGGGGGCGAACACTGAAGCTTTCTTT; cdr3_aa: CAISTLGGANTEAFF
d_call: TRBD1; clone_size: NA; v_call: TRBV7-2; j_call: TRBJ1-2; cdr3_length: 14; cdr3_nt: TGTGCCAGCGGGGGTGATGGACAGGGTCATGGCTACACCTTC; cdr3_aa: CASGGDGQGHGYTF
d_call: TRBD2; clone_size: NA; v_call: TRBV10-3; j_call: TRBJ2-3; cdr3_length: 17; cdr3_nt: TGTGCCATCAGCTTGACTAGCGGGGGAACCCGCACAGATACGCAGTATTTT; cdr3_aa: CAISLTSGGTRTDTQYF
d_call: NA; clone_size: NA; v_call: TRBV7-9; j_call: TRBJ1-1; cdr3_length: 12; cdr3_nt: TGTTCCAGCAGTCAACCCCCAGCTGAAGCTTTCTTT; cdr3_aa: CSSSQPPAEAFF
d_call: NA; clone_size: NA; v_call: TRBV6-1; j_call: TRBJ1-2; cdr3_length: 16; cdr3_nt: TGTGCCAGCAGTGAAAGCGGCTCGACGGGGAACTATGGCTACACCTTC; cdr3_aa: CASSESGSTGNYGYTF
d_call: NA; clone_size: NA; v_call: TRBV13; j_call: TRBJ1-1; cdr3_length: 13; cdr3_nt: TGTGCCAGCAGCTTATACACGAACACTGAAGCTTTCTTT; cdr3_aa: CASSLYTNTEAFF
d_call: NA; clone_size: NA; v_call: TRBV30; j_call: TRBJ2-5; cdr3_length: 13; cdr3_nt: TGTGCCTGGAGCCGCAGGGCCCAAGAGACCCAGTACTTC; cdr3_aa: CAWSRRAQETQYF
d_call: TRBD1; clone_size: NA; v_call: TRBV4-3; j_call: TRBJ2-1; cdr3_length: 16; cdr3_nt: TGCGCCAGCAGCCGTCAAGCAGGGACAGGGGGAAATGAGCAGTTCTTC; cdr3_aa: CASSRQAGTGGNEQFF
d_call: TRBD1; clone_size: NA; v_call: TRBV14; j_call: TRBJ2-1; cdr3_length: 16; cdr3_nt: TGTGCCAGCAGCCATCTGCCGGGACAGGGTGACAATGAGCAGTTCTTC; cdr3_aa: CASSHLPGQGDNEQFF
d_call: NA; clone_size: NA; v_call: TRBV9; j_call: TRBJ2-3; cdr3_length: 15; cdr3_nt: TGTGCCAGCAGCGTAGGGCCGGGGGATACAGATACGCAGTATTTT; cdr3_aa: CASSVGPGDTDTQYF
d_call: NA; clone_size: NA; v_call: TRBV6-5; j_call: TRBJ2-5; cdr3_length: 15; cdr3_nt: TGTGCCAGCAGTGCACTGGGGGGTGGGAAAGAGACCCAGTACTTC; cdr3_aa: CASSALGGGKETQYF
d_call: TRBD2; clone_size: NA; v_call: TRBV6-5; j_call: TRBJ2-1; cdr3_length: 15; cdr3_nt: TGTGCCAGCGCACGGGAGGTTAGCTCCTACAATGAGCAGTTCTTC; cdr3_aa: CASAREVSSYNEQFF
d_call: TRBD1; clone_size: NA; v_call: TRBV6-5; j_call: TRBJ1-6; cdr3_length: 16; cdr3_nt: TGTGCCAGCAGTTACTCGAGGGGACAGTTGAATTCACCCCTCCACTTT; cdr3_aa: CASSYSRGQLNSPLHF
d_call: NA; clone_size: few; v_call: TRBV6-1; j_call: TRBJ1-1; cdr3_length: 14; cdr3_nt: TGTGCCAGCAGCTCCAGGGCCCCCTCGGTTGAAGCTTTCTTT; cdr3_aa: CASSSRAPSVEAFF
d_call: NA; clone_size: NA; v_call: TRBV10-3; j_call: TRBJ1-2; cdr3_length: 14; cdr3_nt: TGTGCCATCAGTGCCGGAACCGGGGACTATGGCTACACCTTC; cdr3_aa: CAISAGTGDYGYTF
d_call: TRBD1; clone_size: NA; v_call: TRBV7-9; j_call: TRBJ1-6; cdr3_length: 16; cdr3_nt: TGTGCCAGCAGCTTGGGGACAGGGGGATTTAATTCACCCCTCCACTTT; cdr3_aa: CASSLGTGGFNSPLHF
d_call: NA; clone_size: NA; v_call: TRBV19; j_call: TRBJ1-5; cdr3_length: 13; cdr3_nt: TGTGCCAGTAGAGGACAGTCCAATCAGCCCCAGCATTTT; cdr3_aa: CASRGQSNQPQHF
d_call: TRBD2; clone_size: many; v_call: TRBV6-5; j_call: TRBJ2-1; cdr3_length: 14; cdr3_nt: TGTGCCAGCAGTACGGGACTAGCGGGGGGAAAGCAGTTCTTC; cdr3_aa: CASSTGLAGGKQFF
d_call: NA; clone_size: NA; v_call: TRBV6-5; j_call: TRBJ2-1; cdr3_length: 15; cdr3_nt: TGTGCCAGCAGTTACAAGGCGGGGAGCTACAATGAGCAGTTCTTC; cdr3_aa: CASSYKAGSYNEQFF
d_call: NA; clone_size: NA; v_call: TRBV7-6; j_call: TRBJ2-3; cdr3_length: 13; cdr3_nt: TGTGCCAGCAGCTTAGGGAGGACAGATACGCAGTATTTT; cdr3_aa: CASSLGRTDTQYF
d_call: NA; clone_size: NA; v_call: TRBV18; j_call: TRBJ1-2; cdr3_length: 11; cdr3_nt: TGTGCCAGCTCATCCAGCTATGGCTACACCTTC; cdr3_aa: CASSSSYGYTF
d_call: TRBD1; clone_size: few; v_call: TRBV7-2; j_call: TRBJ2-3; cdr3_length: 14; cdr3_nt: TGTGCCAGCAGGTCGGGACAGGTTATGGATACGCAGTATTTT; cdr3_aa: CASRSGQVMDTQYF
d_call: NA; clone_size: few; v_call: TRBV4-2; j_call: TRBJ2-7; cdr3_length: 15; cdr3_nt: TGTGCCAGCAGCCAAGTGGACTCAAATCCTTACGAGCAGTACTTC; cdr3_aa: CASSQVDSNPYEQYF
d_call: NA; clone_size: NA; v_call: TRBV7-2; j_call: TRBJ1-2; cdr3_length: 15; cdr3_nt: TGTGCCAGCAGCTTAGTAAACGGGGGGGACTATGGCTACACCTTC; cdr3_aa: CASSLVNGGDYGYTF
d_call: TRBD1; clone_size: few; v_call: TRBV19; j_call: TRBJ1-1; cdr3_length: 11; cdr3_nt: TGTGCCAGTAACCAGGGGGCGCGGGCTTTCTTT; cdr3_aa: CASNQGARAFF
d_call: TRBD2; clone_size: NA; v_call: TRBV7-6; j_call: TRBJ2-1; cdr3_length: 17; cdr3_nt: TGTGCCAGCAGCTTAGGGCTCCTAGCGGGGACTAACAATGAGCAGTTCTTC; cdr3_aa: CASSLGLLAGTNNEQFF
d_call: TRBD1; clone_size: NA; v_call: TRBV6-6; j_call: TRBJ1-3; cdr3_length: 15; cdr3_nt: TGTGCCAGCAGCAGGACAGGGCTCTCTGGAAACACCATATATTTT; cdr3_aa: CASSRTGLSGNTIYF
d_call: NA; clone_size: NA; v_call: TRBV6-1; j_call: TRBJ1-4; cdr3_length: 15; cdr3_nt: TGTGCCAGCAGACCGGGGGATCAGGGAAGTGAAAAACTGTTTTTT; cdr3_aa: CASRPGDQGSEKLFF
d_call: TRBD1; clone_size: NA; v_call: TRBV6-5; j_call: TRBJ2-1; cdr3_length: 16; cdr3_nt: TGTGCCAGCAGTTACCGGATAGGGGGCGGTTACAATGAGCAGTTCTTC; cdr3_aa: CASSYRIGGGYNEQFF
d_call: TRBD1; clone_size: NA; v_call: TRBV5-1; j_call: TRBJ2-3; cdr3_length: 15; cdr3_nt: TGCGCCAGCAGCGCGGGACAGGGGATCACAGATACGCAGTATTTT; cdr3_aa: CASSAGQGITDTQYF
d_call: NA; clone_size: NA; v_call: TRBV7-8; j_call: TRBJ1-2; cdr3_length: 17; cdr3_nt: TGTGCCAGCAGCCAAGAAGGGTCCCGCTTCAGCGGCTATGGCTACACCTTC; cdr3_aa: CASSQEGSRFSGYGYTF
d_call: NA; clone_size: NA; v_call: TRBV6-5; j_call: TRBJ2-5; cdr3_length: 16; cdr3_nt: TGTGCCAGCAGTTACTCGACGGGGGAAGGCGAAGAGACCCAGTACTTC; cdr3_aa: CASSYSTGEGEETQYF
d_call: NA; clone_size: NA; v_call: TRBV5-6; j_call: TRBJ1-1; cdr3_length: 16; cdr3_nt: TGTGCCAGCAGAAGCGGACCCAAGCAGATGAACACTGAAGCTTTCTTT; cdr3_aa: CASRSGPKQMNTEAFF
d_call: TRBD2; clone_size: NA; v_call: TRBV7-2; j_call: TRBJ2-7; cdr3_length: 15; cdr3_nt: TGTGCCAGCAGCTACGGGACTAGCGTTTCCTACGAGCAGTACTTC; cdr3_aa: CASSYGTSVSYEQYF
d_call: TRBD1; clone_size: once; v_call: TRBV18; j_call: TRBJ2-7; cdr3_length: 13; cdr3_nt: TGTGCCAGCTCAGAAGACAGGGCCCCCGAGCAGTACTTC; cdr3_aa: CASSEDRAPEQYF
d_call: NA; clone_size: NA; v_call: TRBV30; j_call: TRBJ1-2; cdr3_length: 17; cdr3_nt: TGTGCCTGGAGATCATCCCTTTTGCAGGATGGTGTCTATGGCTACACCTTC; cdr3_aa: CAWRSSLLQDGVYGYTF
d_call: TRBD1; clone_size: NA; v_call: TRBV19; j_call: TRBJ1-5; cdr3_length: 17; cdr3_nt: TGTGCCAGTAGTCTTTACAGGGGGACGAGCGGCAATCAGCCCCAGCATTTT; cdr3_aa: CASSLYRGTSGNQPQHF
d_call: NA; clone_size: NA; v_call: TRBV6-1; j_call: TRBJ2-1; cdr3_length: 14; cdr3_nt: TGTGCCAGCAGGGGACAACTAATCTACAATGAGCAGTTCTTC; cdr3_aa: CASRGQLIYNEQFF
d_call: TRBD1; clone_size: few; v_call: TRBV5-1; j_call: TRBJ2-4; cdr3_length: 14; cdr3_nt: TGCGCCAGCAGCGCTGGGACAGCTAAAAACATTCAGTACTTC; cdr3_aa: CASSAGTAKNIQYF
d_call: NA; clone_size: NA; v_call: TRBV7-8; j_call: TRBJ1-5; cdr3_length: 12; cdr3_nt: TGTGCCAGCAGCTCCAACTATCAGCCCCAGCATTTT; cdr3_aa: CASSSNYQPQHF
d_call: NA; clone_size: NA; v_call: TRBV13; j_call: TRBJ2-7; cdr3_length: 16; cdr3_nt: TGTGCCAGCAGCCGAGGGCGGGGGACAAGGACCTACGAGCAGTACTTC; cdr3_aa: CASSRGRGTRTYEQYF
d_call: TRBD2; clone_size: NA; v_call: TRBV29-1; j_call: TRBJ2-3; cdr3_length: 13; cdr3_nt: TGCAGCGCCAAAGGGACTAGCGGGGACCCGCAGTATTTT; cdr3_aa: CSAKGTSGDPQYF
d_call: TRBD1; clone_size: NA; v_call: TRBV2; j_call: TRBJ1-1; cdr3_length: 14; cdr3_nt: TGTGCCAGCAGTGATCAGGGGGGAGTCACTGAAGCTTTCTTT; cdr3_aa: CASSDQGGVTEAFF
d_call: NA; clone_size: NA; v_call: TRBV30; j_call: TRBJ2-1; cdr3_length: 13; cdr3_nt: TGTGCCTGGAGTCCGCAGGGGGGAGGTGAGCAGTTCTTC; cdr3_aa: CAWSPQGGGEQFF
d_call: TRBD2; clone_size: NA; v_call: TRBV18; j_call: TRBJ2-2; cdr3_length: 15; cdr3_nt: TGTGCCAGCTCACCACCGTCACGGGAGGCCGGGGAGCTGTTTTTT; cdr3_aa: CASSPPSREAGELFF
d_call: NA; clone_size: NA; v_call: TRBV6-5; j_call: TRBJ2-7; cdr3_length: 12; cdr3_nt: TGTGCCAGCAGAACCCTAGCGCTCGAGCAGTACTTC; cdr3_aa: CASRTLALEQYF
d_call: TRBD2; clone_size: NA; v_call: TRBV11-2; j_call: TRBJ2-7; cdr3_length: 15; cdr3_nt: TGTGCCAGCAGCTTAAGGGGACTAGGGGTCCACGAGCAGTACTTC; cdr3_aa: CASSLRGLGVHEQYF
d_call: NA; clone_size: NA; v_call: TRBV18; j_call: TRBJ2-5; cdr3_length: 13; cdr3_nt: TGTGCCAGCTCACCGGGCAGCCAAGAGACCCAGTACTTC; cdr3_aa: CASSPGSQETQYF
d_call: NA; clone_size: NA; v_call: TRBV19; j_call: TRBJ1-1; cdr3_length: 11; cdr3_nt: TGTGCCAGTGGGCGGGGGACTGAAGCTTTCTTT; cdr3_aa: CASGRGTEAFF
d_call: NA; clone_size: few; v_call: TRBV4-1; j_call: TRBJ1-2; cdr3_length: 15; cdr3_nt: TGCGCCAGCAGCCAAGCGGCGGGGGGCCCCTATGGCTACACCTTC; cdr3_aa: CASSQAAGGPYGYTF
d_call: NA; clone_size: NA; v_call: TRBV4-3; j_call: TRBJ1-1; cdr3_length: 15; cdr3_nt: TGCGCCAGCAGCCAACAGACAAGCTTGAACACTGAAGCTTTCTTT; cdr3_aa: CASSQQTSLNTEAFF
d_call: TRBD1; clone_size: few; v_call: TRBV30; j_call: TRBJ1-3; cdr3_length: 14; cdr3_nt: TGTGCCTGGAGTTACAGGGGTCCTGGAAACACCATATATTTT; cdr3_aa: CAWSYRGPGNTIYF
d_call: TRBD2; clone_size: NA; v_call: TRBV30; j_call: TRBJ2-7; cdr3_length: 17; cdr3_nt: TGTGCCTGGAGCCCGGGACTAGCGGGGGGTGCGGGCTACGAGCAGTACTTC; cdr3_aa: CAWSPGLAGGAGYEQYF